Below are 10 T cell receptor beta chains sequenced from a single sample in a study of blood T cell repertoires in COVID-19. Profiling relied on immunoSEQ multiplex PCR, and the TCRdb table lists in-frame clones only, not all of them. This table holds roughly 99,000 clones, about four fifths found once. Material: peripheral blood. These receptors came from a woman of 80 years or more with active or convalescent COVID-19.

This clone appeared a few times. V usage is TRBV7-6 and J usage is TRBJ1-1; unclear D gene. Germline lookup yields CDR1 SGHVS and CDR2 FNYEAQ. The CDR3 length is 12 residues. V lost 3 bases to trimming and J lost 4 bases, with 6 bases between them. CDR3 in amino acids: CASSFLGTEAFF. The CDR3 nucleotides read TGTGCCAGCAGCTTCCTAGGCACTGAAGCTTTCTTT.

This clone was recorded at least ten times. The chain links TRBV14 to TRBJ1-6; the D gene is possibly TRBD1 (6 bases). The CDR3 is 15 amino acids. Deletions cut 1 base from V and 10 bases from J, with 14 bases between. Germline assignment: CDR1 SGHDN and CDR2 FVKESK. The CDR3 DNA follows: TGTGCCAGCAGCCAAGGGGGTCAGGGGATATCACCCCTCCACTTT. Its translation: CASSQGGQGISPLHF.

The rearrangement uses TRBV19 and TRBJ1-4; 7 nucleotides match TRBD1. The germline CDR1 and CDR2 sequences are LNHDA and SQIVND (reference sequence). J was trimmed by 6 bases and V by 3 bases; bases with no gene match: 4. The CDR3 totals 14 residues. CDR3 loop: CASSMHRGYEKLFF. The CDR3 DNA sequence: TGTGCCAGTAGTATGCACAGGGGCTATGAAAAACTGTTTTTT.

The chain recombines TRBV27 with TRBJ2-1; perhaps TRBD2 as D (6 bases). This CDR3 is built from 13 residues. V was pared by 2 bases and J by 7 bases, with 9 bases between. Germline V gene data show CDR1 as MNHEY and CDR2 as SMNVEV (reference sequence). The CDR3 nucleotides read TGTGCCAGCAGTTTAATGGGGGGAAATGAGCAGTTCTTC. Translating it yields CASSLMGGNEQFF.

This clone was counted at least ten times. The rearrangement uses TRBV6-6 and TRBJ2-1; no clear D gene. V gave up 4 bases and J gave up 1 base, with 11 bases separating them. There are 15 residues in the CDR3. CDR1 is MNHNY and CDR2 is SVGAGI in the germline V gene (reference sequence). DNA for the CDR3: TGTGCCAGCAGTTTCAGACTTACTTCCTACAATGAGCAGTTCTTC. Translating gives CASSFRLTSYNEQFF.

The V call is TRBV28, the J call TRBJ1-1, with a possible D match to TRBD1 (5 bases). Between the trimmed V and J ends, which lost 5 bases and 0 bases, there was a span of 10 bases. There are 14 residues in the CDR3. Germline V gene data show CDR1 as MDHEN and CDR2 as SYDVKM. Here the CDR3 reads CASSEGALNTEAFF. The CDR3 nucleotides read TGTGCCAGCAGTGAAGGGGCACTGAACACTGAAGCTTTCTTT.

The CDR3 DNA follows: TGTGCCAGCTCACCTTTGGGACTACCTAACACCGGGGAGCTGTTTTTT. Residues: CASSPLGLPNTGELFF. V is TRBV18 and J is TRBJ2-2; 7 bases are shared with TRBD2. The germline V gene has CDR1 KGHSH and CDR2 LQKENI. After removal of 3 bases from V and 2 bases from J, the junction contained 6 bases not matched to a gene. The CDR3 spans 16 residues.

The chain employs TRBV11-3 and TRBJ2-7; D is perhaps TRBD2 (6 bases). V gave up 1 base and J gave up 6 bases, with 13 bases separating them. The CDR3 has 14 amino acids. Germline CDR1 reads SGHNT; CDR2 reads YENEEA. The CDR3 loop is CASSLGVAEGEQYF. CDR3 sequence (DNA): TGTGCCAGCAGCTTAGGTGTAGCGGAGGGCGAGCAGTACTTC.

In nucleotides, the CDR3 is TGCGCCAGCAGAAGAACGGGGGACGAGCAGTACTTC. Encoded protein: CASRRTGDEQYF. The gene calls are TRBV5-1 and TRBJ2-7; D possibly corresponds to TRBD2 (6 bases). V dropped 5 bases and J dropped 5 bases, with 11 bases sitting between them. Germline V CDR1 and CDR2: SGHRS, YFSETQ. The length of the CDR3 is 12 residues.

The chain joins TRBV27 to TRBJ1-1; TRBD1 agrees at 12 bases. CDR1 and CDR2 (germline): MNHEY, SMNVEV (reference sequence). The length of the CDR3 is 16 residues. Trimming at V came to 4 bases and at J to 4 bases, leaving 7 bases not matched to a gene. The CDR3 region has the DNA TGTGCCAGCAGTTACCGGGACAGGGGGCCGGGCACTGAAGCTTTCTTT. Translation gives CASSYRDRGPGTEAFF.